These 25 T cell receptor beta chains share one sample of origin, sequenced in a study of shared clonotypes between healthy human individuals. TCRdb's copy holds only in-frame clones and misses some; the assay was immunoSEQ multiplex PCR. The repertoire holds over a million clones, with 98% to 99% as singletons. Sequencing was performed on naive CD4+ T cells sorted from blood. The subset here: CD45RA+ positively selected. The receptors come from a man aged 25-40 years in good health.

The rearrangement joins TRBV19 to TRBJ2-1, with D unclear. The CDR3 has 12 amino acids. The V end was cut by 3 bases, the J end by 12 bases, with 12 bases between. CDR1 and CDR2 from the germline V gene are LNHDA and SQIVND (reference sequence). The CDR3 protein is CASSIDQKGQFF. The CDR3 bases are TGTGCCAGTAGTATCGACCAAAAGGGGCAGTTCTTC.

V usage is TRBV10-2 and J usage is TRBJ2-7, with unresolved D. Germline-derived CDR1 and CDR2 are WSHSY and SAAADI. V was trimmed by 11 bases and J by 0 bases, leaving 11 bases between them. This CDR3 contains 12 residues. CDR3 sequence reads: CASLMSSYEQYF. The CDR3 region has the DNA TGCGCCTCCCTTATGAGCTCCTACGAGCAGTACTTC.

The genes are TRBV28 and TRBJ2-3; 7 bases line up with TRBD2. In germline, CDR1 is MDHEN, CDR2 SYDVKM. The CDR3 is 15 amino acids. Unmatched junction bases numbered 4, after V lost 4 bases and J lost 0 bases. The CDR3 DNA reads TGTGCCAGCAGTTCGGTTAGCGGGAGCACAGATACGCAGTATTTT. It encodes CASSSVSGSTDTQYF.

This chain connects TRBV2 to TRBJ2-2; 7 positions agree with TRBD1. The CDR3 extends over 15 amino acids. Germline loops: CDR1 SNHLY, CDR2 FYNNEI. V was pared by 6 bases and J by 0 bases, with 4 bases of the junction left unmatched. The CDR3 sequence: CASRAGTANTGELFF. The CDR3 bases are TGTGCCAGCAGGGCCGGGACAGCGAACACCGGGGAGCTGTTTTTT.

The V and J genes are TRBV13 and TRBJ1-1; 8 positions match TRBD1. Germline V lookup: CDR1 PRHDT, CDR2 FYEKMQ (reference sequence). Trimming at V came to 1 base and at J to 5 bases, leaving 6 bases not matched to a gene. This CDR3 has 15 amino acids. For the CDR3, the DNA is TGTGCCAGCAGCTTAGTCCAGGGGGCATGGACTGAAGCTTTCTTT. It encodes CASSLVQGAWTEAFF.

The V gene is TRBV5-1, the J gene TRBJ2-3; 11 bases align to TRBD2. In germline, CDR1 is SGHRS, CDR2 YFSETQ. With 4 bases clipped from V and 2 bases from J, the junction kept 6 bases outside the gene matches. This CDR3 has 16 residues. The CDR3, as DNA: TGCGCCAGCAGCGATGGGACTAGCGGACACACAGATACGCAGTATTTT. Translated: CASSDGTSGHTDTQYF.

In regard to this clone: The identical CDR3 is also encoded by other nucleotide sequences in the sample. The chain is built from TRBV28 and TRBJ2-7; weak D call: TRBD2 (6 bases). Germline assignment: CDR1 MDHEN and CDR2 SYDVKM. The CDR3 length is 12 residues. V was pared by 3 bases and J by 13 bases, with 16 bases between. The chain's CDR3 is CASSLGGREQYF. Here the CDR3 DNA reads TGTGCCAGCAGTTTGGGCGGGCGGGAACAATACTTC. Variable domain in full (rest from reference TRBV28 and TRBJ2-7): DVKVTQSSRYLVKRTGEKVFLECVQDMDHENMFWYRQDPGLGLRLIYFSYDVKMKEKGDIPEGYSVSREKKERFSLILESASTNQTSMYLCASSLGGREQYFGPGTRLTVT.

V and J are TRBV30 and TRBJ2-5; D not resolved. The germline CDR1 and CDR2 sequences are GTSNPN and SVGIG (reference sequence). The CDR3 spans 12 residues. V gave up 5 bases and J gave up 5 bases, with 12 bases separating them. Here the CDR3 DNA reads TGTGCCTGGGCCACTTCCCCGGAGACCCAGTACTTC. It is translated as CAWATSPETQYF.

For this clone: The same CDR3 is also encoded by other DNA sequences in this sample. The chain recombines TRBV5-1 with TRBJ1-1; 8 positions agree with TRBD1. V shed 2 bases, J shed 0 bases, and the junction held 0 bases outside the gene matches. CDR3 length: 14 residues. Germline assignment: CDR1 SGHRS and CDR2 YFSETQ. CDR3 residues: CASSLQGVNTEAFF. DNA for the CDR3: TGCGCCAGCAGCTTACAGGGGGTGAACACTGAAGCTTTCTTT.

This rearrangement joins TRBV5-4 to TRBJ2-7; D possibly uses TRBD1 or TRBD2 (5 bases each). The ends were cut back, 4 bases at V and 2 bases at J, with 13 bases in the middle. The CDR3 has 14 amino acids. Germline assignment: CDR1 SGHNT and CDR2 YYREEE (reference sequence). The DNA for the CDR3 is TGTGCCAGCAGCGGGGCTTCTAGCCCCTACGAGCAGTACTTC. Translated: CASSGASSPYEQYF.

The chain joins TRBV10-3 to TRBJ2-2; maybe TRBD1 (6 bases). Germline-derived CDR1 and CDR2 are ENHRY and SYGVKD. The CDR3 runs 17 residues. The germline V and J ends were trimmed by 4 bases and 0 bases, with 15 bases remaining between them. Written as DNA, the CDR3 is TGTGCCATCAGTGGTTCAACAGGGACCCCGAACACCGGGGAGCTGTTTTTT. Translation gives CAISGSTGTPNTGELFF.

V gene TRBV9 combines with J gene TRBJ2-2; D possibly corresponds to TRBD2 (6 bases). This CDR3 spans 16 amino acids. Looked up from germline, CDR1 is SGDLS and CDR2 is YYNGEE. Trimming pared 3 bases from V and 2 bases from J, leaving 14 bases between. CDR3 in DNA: TGTGCCAGCAGCGCCGGGAGTTGGATTAACACCGGGGAGCTGTTTTTT. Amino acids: CASSAGSWINTGELFF.

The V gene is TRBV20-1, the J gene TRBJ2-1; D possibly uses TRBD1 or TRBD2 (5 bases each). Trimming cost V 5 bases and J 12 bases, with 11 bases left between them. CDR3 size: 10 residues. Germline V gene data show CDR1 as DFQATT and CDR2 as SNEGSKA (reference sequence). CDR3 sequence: CSAGDLGQFF. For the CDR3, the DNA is TGCAGTGCTGGGGACCTCGGGCAGTTCTTC.

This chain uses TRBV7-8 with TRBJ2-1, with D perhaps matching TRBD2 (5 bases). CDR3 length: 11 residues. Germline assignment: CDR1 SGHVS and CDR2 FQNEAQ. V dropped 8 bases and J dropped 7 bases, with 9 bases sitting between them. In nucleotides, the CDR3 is TGTGCCAGCTCCTCGGGGAATGAGCAGTTCTTC. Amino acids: CASSSGNEQFF.

The DNA for the CDR3 is TGCGCCAGCAGCCAAGATCTGGGGTTAGGGAACACTGAAGCTTTCTTT. Translation: CASSQDLGLGNTEAFF. The genes are TRBV4-1 and TRBJ1-1; unclear D gene. CDR3 size: 16 residues. Per the germline V gene, CDR1 is MGHRA and CDR2 is YSYEKL. Between the trimmed V and J ends, which lost 0 bases and 1 base, there was a span of 12 bases.

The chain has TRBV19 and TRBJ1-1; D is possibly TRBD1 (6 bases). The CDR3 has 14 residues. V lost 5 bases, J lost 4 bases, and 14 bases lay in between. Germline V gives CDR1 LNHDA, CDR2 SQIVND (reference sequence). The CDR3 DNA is TGTGCCAGTAGTCTTCGACAGGAAAGCACTGAAGCTTTCTTT. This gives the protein CASSLRQESTEAFF.

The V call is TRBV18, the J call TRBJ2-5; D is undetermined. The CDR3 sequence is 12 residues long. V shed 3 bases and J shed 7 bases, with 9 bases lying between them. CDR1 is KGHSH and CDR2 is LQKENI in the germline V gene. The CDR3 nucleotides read TGTGCCAGCTCACCCTCCCCGGGGACCCAGTACTTC. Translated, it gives CASSPSPGTQYF.

For the CDR3, the DNA is TGTGCCAGCAGCTTACTCCTAGGGAGTTCCAAAAGGGAGCAGTTCTTC. Translating gives CASSLLLGSSKREQFF. V and J are TRBV7-9 and TRBJ2-1; possible D gene TRBD2, 5 bases. Germline V lookup: CDR1 SEHNR, CDR2 FQNEAQ (reference sequence). V gave up 2 bases and J gave up 10 bases, with 21 bases separating them. CDR3 length equals 16 residues.

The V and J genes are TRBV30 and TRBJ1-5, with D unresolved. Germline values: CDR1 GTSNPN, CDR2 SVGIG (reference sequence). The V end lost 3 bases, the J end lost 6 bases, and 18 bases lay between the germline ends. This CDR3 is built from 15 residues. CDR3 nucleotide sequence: TGTGCCTGGAGCCCGGGCGACCGGGGATCTCAGCCCCAGCATTTT. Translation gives CAWSPGDRGSQPQHF.

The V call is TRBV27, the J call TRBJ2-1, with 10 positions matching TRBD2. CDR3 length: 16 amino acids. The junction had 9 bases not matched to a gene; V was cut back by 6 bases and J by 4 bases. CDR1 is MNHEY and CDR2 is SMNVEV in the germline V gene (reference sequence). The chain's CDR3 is CASRLLAGKPYNEQFF. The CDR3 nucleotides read TGTGCCAGCAGACTACTAGCGGGAAAACCGTACAATGAGCAGTTCTTC.

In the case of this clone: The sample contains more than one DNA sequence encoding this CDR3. CDR3 nucleotide sequence: TGTGCCAGCAGCCCTCTCTACGAGCAGTACTTC. Protein product: CASSPLYEQYF. The chain joins TRBV7-2 to TRBJ2-7; no clear D. Germline V gene lookup returns CDR1 SGHTA and CDR2 FQGNSA. The CDR3 length is 11 residues. Trimming stripped 5 bases from V and 3 bases from J, with 5 bases between. Full variable domain (rest looked up from reference TRBV7-2 and TRBJ2-7): GAGVSQSPSNKVTEKGKDVELRCDPISGHTALYWYRQSLGQGLEFLIYFQGNSAPDKSGLPSDRFSAERTGGSVSTLTIQRTQQEDSAVYLCASSPLYEQYFGPGTRLTVT.

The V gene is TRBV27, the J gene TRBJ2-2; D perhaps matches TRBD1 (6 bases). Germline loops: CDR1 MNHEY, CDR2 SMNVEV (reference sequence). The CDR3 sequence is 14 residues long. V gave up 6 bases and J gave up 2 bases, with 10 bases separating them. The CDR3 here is CASSGQTNTGELFF. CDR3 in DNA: TGTGCCAGCAGCGGACAGACAAACACCGGGGAGCTGTTTTTT.

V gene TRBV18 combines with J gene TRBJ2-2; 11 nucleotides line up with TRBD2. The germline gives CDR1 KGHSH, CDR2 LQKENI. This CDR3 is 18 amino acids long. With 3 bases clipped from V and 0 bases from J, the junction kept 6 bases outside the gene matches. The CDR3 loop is CASSPLAGGFANTGELFF. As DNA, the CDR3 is TGTGCCAGCTCACCGTTAGCGGGAGGGTTCGCGAACACCGGGGAGCTGTTTTTT.

CDR3: CASSLGEGTGPNTGELFF. The CDR3 DNA reads TGTGCCAGCAGCTTAGGGGAGGGGACAGGGCCGAACACCGGGGAGCTGTTTTTT. V gene TRBV7-9 combines with J gene TRBJ2-2; 9 positions match TRBD1. The CDR3 consists of 18 residues. Per the germline V gene, CDR1 is SEHNR and CDR2 is FQNEAQ (reference sequence). The J segment lost 0 bases and the V segment lost 1 base, leaving 6 bases of the junction unmatched.

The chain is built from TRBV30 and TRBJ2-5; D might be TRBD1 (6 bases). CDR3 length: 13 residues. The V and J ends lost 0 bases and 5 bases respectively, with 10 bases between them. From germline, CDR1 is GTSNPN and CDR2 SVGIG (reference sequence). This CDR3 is CAWSVTGWETQYF. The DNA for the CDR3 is TGTGCCTGGAGTGTAACAGGGTGGGAGACCCAGTACTTC.